Following are 22 T cell receptor beta chains from one sample sequenced in a study of cytomegalovirus exposure and HLA in healthy donors. Assay: immunoSEQ multiplex PCR; the TCRdb copy retains only in-frame clones and omits some. Of fewer than 150,000 clones in the sample, approximately 82% were seen once. Sequenced: PBMCs. Every receptor here comes from a man between 25 and 39 years old in good health and CMV-seropositive.

The gene calls are TRBV30 and TRBJ2-7; D is perhaps TRBD2 (5 bases). The CDR3 runs 11 residues. V dropped 2 bases and J dropped 4 bases, with 6 bases sitting between them. CDR1 GTSNPN and CDR2 SVGIG come from the germline V gene (reference sequence). The DNA of the CDR3 is TGTGCCTGGAGTCCGGGGTACGAGCAGTACTTC. Amino acid sequence: CAWSPGYEQYF.

V gene TRBV7-3 combines with J gene TRBJ2-7, with D perhaps TRBD1 (7 bases). Germline CDR1 and CDR2: SGHTA and FQGTGA. Trimming pared 2 bases from V and 2 bases from J, leaving 10 bases between. The CDR3 has 14 residues. The CDR3 coding sequence is TGTGCCAGCAGCTTACAGGGGGGACCCTACGAGCAGTACTTC. Translation: CASSLQGGPYEQYF.

This clone was seen once. The V gene is TRBV7-2, the J gene TRBJ2-1, with 13 nucleotides matching TRBD2. V was clipped by 6 bases and J by 6 bases; unmatched bases: 8. CDR1 SGHTA and CDR2 FQGNSA come from the germline V gene. CDR3 length: 16 residues. DNA for the CDR3: TGTGCCAGCAGAGCGCCGGGACTAGCGGGGTTCAATGAGCAGTTCTTC. Translation gives CASRAPGLAGFNEQFF.

The J gene is TRBJ1-3, the V gene TRBV6-1; TRBD1 is a possible D gene (6 bases). Trimming took off 3 bases at V and 2 bases at J, with 14 bases between the two ends. The CDR3 consists of 16 residues. The germline CDR1 and CDR2 sequences are MNHNS and SASEGT. DNA of the CDR3: TGTGCCAGCAGTGAGATTCCCCGGACAGCTGGAAACACCATATATTTT. This gives the protein CASSEIPRTAGNTIYF.

The V call is TRBV5-1, the J call TRBJ1-6, with TRBD1 matching 9 bases. Germline V gives CDR1 SGHRS, CDR2 YFSETQ. Germline trimming cut 4 bases from V and 8 bases from J; bases unmatched to any gene: 4. This CDR3 has 14 amino acids. For the CDR3, the DNA is TGCGCCAGCAGCCGACAGGGGGTGGATTCACCCCTCCACTTT. Translation: CASSRQGVDSPLHF.

This chain connects TRBV18 to TRBJ2-5; no clear D gene. CDR1 and CDR2 (germline): KGHSH, LQKENI. The ends were cut back, 3 bases at V and 5 bases at J, with 4 bases in the middle. The CDR3 sequence is 11 residues long. The CDR3 here is CASSPGETQYF. The CDR3 DNA is TGTGCCAGCTCACCCGGGGAGACCCAGTACTTC.

This clone has just one count. V and J are TRBV19 and TRBJ2-7; possible D gene TRBD2, 6 bases. Germline CDR1 LNHDA, CDR2 SQIVND (reference sequence). V dropped 6 bases and J dropped 9 bases, with 21 bases sitting between them. The CDR3 is 14 amino acids. Here the CDR3 DNA reads TGTGCCAGTAGCTGGGACTGGACTTACGAGTGGCAGTACTTC. This translates into CASSWDWTYEWQYF.

V usage is TRBV7-9 and J usage is TRBJ2-3; possible D gene TRBD1, 5 bases. Germline CDR1 SEHNR, CDR2 FQNEAQ (reference sequence). V lost 6 bases and J 1 base, leaving 5 bases between the germline ends. The CDR3 sequence is 12 residues long. The CDR3 DNA reads as TGTGCCAGCAGAGGGGGCACAGATACGCAGTATTTT. As protein: CASRGGTDTQYF.

The chain carries TRBV7-8 and TRBJ2-2; possible D gene TRBD1, 7 bases. There are 20 residues in the CDR3. Germline assignment: CDR1 SGHVS and CDR2 FQNEAQ. The V gene lost 5 bases and the J gene lost 5 bases, with 30 bases spanning the gap. This CDR3 reads CASSLSLGGTANPTTGELFF. The CDR3 DNA sequence: TGTGCCAGCAGCCTAAGCCTTGGGGGGACAGCCAATCCTACAACCGGGGAGCTGTTTTTT.

The genes are TRBV6-6 and TRBJ1-1, with D unclear. This CDR3 has 14 residues. Trimming took off 0 bases at V and 11 bases at J, with 16 bases between the two ends. Looked up from germline, CDR1 is MNHNY and CDR2 is SVGAGI (reference sequence). CDR3 sequence (DNA): TGTGCCAGCAGTTACTCGAGAGGGCCCCCTGGGGCTTTCTTT. This gives the protein CASSYSRGPPGAFF.

The J gene is TRBJ2-5, the V gene TRBV9, with 10 bases aligning to TRBD1. This CDR3 spans 16 amino acids. V was clipped by 2 bases and J by 4 bases; unmatched bases: 8. Germline-derived CDR1 and CDR2 are SGDLS and YYNGEE. DNA of the CDR3: TGTGCCAGCAGCGTTTCGACAGGGGGCAGCGGAGAGACCCAGTACTTC. Translated, it gives CASSVSTGGSGETQYF.

This chain joins TRBV30 and TRBJ2-3; 12 bases agree with TRBD2. The CDR3 has 16 amino acids. Germline assignment: CDR1 GTSNPN and CDR2 SVGIG (reference sequence). V shed 4 bases, J shed 2 bases, and the junction held 7 bases outside the gene matches. The CDR3 coding sequence is TGTGCCTGGAAAGGGACTAGCGGGCATATCACAGATACGCAGTATTTT. It is translated as CAWKGTSGHITDTQYF.

The J gene is TRBJ1-1, the V gene TRBV6-5, with D possibly TRBD1 on 5 matching bases. Trimming took 2 bases from V and 5 from J, leaving 12 bases between them. Per the germline V gene, CDR1 is MNHEY and CDR2 is SVGAGI. The CDR3 extends over 14 amino acids. CDR3 coding DNA: TGTGCCAGCAGTTACGACCAGGGAAAGACTGAAGCTTTCTTT. It codes for CASSYDQGKTEAFF.

The genes are TRBV7-9 and TRBJ1-5; TRBD1 aligns across 10 bases. With V trimmed by 3 bases and J by 7 bases, 3 bases remained unmatched. CDR1 SEHNR and CDR2 FQNEAQ come from the germline V gene (reference sequence). The CDR3 has 14 residues. CDR3 DNA: TGTGCCAGCAGCTTGACAGGGGGCGGGCAGCCCCAGCATTTT. Translating gives CASSLTGGGQPQHF.

The gene calls are TRBV5-4 and TRBJ2-1; 11 bases are shared with TRBD2. Germline loops: CDR1 SGHNT, CDR2 YYREEE (reference sequence). There are 18 residues in the CDR3. V lost 4 bases and J lost 0; bases outside the gene matches: 9. CDR3 loop: CASSILAGGLLSYNEQFF. The DNA for the CDR3 is TGTGCCAGCAGCATCCTAGCGGGGGGTCTACTCTCCTACAATGAGCAGTTCTTC.

This chain connects TRBV27 to TRBJ1-2; 9 bases fit TRBD1. Germline CDR1 MNHEY, CDR2 SMNVEV (reference sequence). With 6 bases clipped from V and 4 bases from J, the junction kept 6 bases outside the gene matches. The CDR3 runs 14 residues. The CDR3: CASRGQGEGYGYTF. Written as DNA, the CDR3 is TGTGCCAGCAGGGGACAGGGAGAAGGCTATGGCTACACCTTC.

The chain uses TRBV5-6 and TRBJ1-4; D uncertain. Germline V gives CDR1 SGHDT, CDR2 YYEEEE. There are 13 residues in the CDR3. V lost 2 bases and J 6 bases, leaving 8 bases between the germline ends. CDR3 region: CASSFFSDEKLFF. The CDR3 bases are TGTGCCAGCAGCTTTTTCAGCGATGAAAAACTGTTTTTT.

The gene calls are TRBV5-1 and TRBJ2-3; TRBD2 might be the D (5 bases). The CDR3 loop spans 15 amino acids. CDR1 is SGHRS, CDR2 YFSETQ, per germline. Trimming stripped 1 base from V and 1 base from J, with 10 bases between. The CDR3 DNA reads as TGCGCCAGCAGCTTGAGGGAGAGGGGCACAGATACGCAGTATTTT. It encodes CASSLRERGTDTQYF.

The CDR3 here is CAWSINFGRGREKLFF. In DNA form, the CDR3 reads TGTGCCTGGAGTATCAACTTCGGGAGGGGGCGTGAAAAACTGTTTTTT. This chain links TRBV30 with TRBJ1-4; TRBD1 matches 7 bases. The CDR3 has 16 residues. Germline CDR1 and CDR2: GTSNPN and SVGIG (reference sequence). Losses at the gene ends were 2 bases for V and 7 bases for J; bases not matched to a gene: 13.

The rearrangement uses TRBV6-1 and TRBJ2-3; D call uncertain. The CDR3 has 15 amino acids. From germline, CDR1 is MNHNS and CDR2 SASEGT. Trimming cost V 7 bases and J 1 base, with 15 bases left between them. This CDR3 reads CASKNWAQGTDTQYF. Written as DNA, the CDR3 is TGTGCCAGCAAGAATTGGGCTCAAGGCACAGATACGCAGTATTTT.

J is TRBJ2-5 and V is TRBV2; 12 positions match TRBD1. V trimming: 5 bases; J trimming: 5 bases; junction bases outside the gene matches: 3. CDR3 size: 14 residues. CDR1 and CDR2 from the germline V gene are SNHLY and FYNNEI. CDR3 coding DNA: TGTGCCAGCAGTTCCGGGACAGGGGGCGAGACCCAGTACTTC. As protein: CASSSGTGGETQYF.

This chain uses TRBV19 with TRBJ1-5; D uncertain. The CDR3 length is 13 residues. V was shortened by 6 bases and J by 9 bases, with 15 bases between the two germline ends. The germline V gene encodes CDR1 LNHDA and CDR2 SQIVND (reference sequence). CDR3 nucleotide sequence: TGTGCCAGTAGACCACGGGATTCCCGGCCCCAGCATTTT. Translated: CASRPRDSRPQHF.